This record covers a single T cell receptor (beta chain). As yet, its antigen is unknown. Exclusion of patients followed from uncontrolled infection, other autoimmune disease, pregnancy or lactation. This sample stems from a study of T cells in Graves' hyperthyroidism and ophthalmopathy. Study-wide results and caveats: The majority of expanded thyroid clonotypes above 0.001 also appeared in blood.

Looked up from germline, CDR1 is SGHRS and CDR2 is YFSETQ. J lost 9 bases, V lost 3 bases, and 10 bases had no gene match. The CDR3 contains 14 residues. Amplification of TCR beta CDR3 regions used RNA as the template. Using the HTBI primer set, a first-round RT-PCR was run on the TCR CDR3. TCRdb passed the multiplex PCR reads through MiXCR, listing each CDR3 protein once. The table records 490,000 or so distinct CDR3 sequences, approximately 22% of them present only once. What was sequenced was blood. The V gene is TRBV5-1, the J gene TRBJ2-7, with 9 bases fitting TRBD2. The sequence came from a woman in her 70s with Graves' ophthalmopathy. CDR3 bases: TGCGCCAGCAGCTCCACGACTAGCGGTCTTGGGCAGTACTTC. It is translated as CASSSTTSGLGQYF.